This T cell receptor (beta chain) was identified during a study of T cell clonality in common variable immunodeficiency (dated by TCRdb to 2015 to 2017). Both CVID patients and healthy controls were predominantly of Caucasian heritage. Heparinized peripheral whole blood samples of about 5 to 8 ml were obtained from each donor. Genomic DNA from adults with common variable immune deficiency (CVID) and from healthy adult controls was the source for sequencing TCRbeta CDR3 repertoires. A total of about 22 healthy adult volunteers (around 12 female and roughly ten male; age range roughly 23 to 70 years, mean age about 33) were included in the control group. Diluted blood was density-centrifuged over Hypaque 1077 or Ficoll-Paque to isolate peripheral blood mononuclear cells. Genomic DNA was obtained from unsorted mononuclear cells through either Qiagen column purification or a centrifugation-based method.

The germline V gene (reference sequence) provides CDR1 SGHKS and CDR2 YYEKEE. The CDR3 has 14 amino acids, counting the end cysteine and phenylalanine. The DNA shown is the part of the CDR3 that was read: 33 bases, in frame from base 1. The study at large found these results: Although equal DNA input was used, an average of about 83,000 unique sequences per sample was obtained for controls, compared with about 31,547 for CVID samples. CVID TCRbeta sequences were reported to have fewer deletions and N-nucleotide insertions and to lack highly modified clones with 13 or more V deletions. Compared with healthy controls, CVID subjects showed increased TCRbeta clonality (t-test p = 0.018), a feature most characteristic of about a third of subjects. Healthy controls shared more TCRbeta clones with each other than CVID subjects shared among themselves (p < 0.0001). Correlations between repertoire features and clinical complications were limited by patient heterogeneity within the CVID cohort. According to the authors, figuring out what caused the increased clonality in CVID would require sequencing the repertoires of T cell subpopulations.

For sequencing, equivalent amounts of genomic DNA were input from CVID and control samples. For every sample, a 60 bp segment covering the rearranged TCRbeta CDR3 region was amplified and then sequenced. The immunoSEQ assay, a bias-corrected multiplex PCR combined with high-throughput sequencing, was used to amplify TCRbeta. In the authors' own workflow: Every unique nucleotide sequence was considered a clone and was annotated with V, D and J genes, copy number and frequency. Sequences were labeled productive if in frame, and non-productive if out of frame or containing stop codons. As previously described, clonality was computed from Shannon's entropy. The predicted amino acid sequences of productive clones were used to derive the mean CDR3 Kyte-Doolittle hydropathy. Hierarchical clustering of scaled V gene usage was performed with the R hclust function using Manhattan distance and complete linkage. Sharing of clones by CDR3 amino acid sequence was evaluated through resampling of 12 repertoires per group over 100 rounds. The repertoires were searched for 70 published EBV-specific and fewer than 250 published CMV-specific TCRbeta sequences. A couple of CVID samples that yielded fewer than 10,000 sequences were excluded from the analysis, so 42 CVID repertoires were retained. The source is immuneACCESS, and TCRdb retained only in-frame sequences with V and J called. Part of the clones is not carried over; for the studies checked, unresolved V genes explain less than half of this, and the remainder is unexplained. V, J and clone size reflect that table, while D and trimming were determined from the DNA. Here the sample lists approximately 30,000 clones, none seen once only. The ten biggest clones cover 3.5% to 4.5% of the sample.

This clone occurred a few times. What antigen it recognizes has not been identified. This may be a read error: a much more frequent sequence differs by one nucleotide. With the read ending 3 residues before the CDR3 end, the germline J gene is used to fill in that end. Other DNA sequences of this sample code for an identical CDR3. The rearrangement joined TRBV5-5 to TRBJ2-7; no D gene call is confident. This TCR was sampled from a person aged 18 to 70 in good health. Sequencing was done on a sample of peripheral blood mononuclear cells. The CDR3: CASSLEQLTYEQYF. Partial CDR3 DNA: TGCGCCAGCAGCTTGGAACAGCTTACCTACGAG.